The next 2 T cell receptor beta chains were all read from a single sample in a study of graft-versus-host responses after intestinal transplantation. These TCRs' antigens remain unknown. Sequenced by immunoSEQ multiplex PCR; TCRdb stores in-frame clones only, minus some. The data contain about 88,000 clones, around 93% of them singletons. The sequencing here drew on unstimulated CD4+ T cells sorted from spleen or lymph node cells, taken before transplant. The receptor source for this set is a human donor who was the organ donor for an intestinal transplant.

The CDR3 DNA is TGTGCCAGCAGTCCGCGGGGGGGCACAGATACGCAGTATTTT. It yields the protein CASSPRGGTDTQYF. The chain joins TRBV28 to TRBJ2-3; 8 bases fit TRBD2. The CDR3 contains 14 residues. Unmatched junction bases numbered 2, after V lost 5 bases and J lost 1 base. The germline gives CDR1 MDHEN, CDR2 SYDVKM.

The rearrangement uses TRBV5-1 and TRBJ2-1; D gene uncertain. Germline CDR1 is SGHRS and CDR2 is YFSETQ. The CDR3 length is 13 residues. V was trimmed by 3 bases and J by 6 bases, leaving 10 bases between them. CDR3 amino acids: CASSSVTRNEQFF. CDR3 nucleotide sequence: TGCGCCAGCAGCTCGGTAACGCGCAATGAGCAGTTCTTC.